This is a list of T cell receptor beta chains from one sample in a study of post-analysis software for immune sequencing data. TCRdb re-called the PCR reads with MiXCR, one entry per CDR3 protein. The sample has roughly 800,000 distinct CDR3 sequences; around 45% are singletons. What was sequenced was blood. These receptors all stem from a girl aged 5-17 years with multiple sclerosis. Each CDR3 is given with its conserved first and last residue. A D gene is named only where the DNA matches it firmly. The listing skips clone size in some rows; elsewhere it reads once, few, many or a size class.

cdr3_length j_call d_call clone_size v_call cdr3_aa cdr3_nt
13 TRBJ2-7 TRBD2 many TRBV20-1 CSASPSGLYEQYF TGCAGTGCTAGCCCTAGCGGGCTATACGAGCAGTACTTC
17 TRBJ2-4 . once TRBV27 CASRVQANGGAKNIQYF TGTGCCAGCAGAGTACAAGCAAACGGTGGGGCCAAAAACATTCAGTACTTC
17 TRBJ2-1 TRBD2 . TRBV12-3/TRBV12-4 CASSFPGGLSSYNEQFF TGTGCCAGCAGTTTTCCGGGAGGGTTAAGCTCCTACAATGAGCAGTTCTTC
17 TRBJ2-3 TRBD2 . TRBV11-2 CASSYPGLGEGTDTQYF TGTGCCAGCAGCTACCCGGGACTAGGGGAAGGGACAGATACGCAGTATTTT
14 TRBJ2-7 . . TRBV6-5 CASSPTEGGYEQYF TGTGCCAGCAGCCCAACGGAGGGGGGCTACGAGCAGTACTTC
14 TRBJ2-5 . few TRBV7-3 CASSASGLQETQYF TGTGCCAGCAGCGCGTCCGGCCTACAAGAGACCCAGTACTTC
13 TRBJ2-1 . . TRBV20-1 CSARTPWSHEQFF TGCAGTGCTAGAACCCCTTGGTCCCATGAGCAGTTCTTC
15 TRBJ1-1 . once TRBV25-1 CASSEYGSLNTEAFF TGTGCCAGCAGTGAATATGGCAGCTTGAACACTGAAGCTTTCTTT
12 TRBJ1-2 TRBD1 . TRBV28 CASTDRDYGYTF TGTGCCAGCACCGACAGGGACTATGGCTACACCTTC
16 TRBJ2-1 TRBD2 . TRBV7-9 CASSFLGTSVDNEQFF TGTGCCAGCAGCTTTTTAGGGACTAGCGTAGACAATGAGCAGTTCTTC